This note documents a single T cell receptor beta chain sequence. Its antigen remains unknown. The data were obtained in a study of T-cell reconstitution after alpha-beta-depleted transplantation in children. The TCRbeta library was prepared with unique molecular identifiers. TCRdb independently ran MiXCR on the PCR reads; one entry per CDR3 protein. The sample holds about 200,000 distinct CDR3 sequences, about 7% seen once. Study-level points and caveats: Several hundred graft clones that had expanded were reportedly the source of alpha-beta T cells about two months after transplant.

Sequenced here: PBMCs, sampled before TCRalphabeta/CD19-depleted stem cell transplant. The receptor comes from a boy aged 2-9 years with acute lymphoblastic leukemia, due to receive a stem cell transplant.

In DNA, the CDR3 is TGTGCCAGCAGCTTGGCACCCGGCGAGCAGTACTTC. This codes for CASSLAPGEQYF. This sequence joins TRBV5-6 and TRBJ2-7; D gene uncertain. Germline V CDR1 and CDR2: SGHDT, YYEEEE. The CDR3 has 12 residues. With 0 bases removed from V and 6 bases from J, the gap between germline ends came to 7 bases.